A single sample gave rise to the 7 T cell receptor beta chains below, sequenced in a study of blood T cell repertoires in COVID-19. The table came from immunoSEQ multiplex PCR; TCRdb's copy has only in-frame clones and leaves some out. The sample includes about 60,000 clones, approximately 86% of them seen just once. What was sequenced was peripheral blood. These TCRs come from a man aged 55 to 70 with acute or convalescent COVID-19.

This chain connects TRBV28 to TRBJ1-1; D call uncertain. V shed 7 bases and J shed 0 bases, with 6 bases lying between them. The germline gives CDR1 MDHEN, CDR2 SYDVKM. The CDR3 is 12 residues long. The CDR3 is CASIRVNTEAFF. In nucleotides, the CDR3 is TGTGCCAGCATCCGGGTGAACACTGAAGCTTTCTTT.

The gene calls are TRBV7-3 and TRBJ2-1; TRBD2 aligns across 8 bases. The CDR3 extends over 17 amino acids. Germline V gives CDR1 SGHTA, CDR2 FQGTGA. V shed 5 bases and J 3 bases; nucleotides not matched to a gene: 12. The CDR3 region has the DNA TGTGCCAGCAGCCTAAGGGGTGGGGCGGGAGGCTACAATGAGCAGTTCTTC. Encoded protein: CASSLRGGAGGYNEQFF.

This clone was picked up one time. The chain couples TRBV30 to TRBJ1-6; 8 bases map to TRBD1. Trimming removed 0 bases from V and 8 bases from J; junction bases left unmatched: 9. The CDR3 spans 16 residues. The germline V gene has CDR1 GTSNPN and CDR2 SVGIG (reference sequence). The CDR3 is CAWSVAGGRLDSPLHF. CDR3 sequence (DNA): TGTGCCTGGAGTGTCGCAGGGGGCAGGCTGGATTCACCCCTCCACTTT.

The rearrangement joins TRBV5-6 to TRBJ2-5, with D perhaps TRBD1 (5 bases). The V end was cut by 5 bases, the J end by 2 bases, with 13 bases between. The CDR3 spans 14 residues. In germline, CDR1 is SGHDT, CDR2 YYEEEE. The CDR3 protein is CASSLRRVQETQYF. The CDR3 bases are TGTGCCAGCAGTTTGCGCAGGGTACAAGAGACCCAGTACTTC. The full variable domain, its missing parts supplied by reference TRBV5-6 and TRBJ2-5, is DAGVTQSPTHLIKTRGQQVTLRCSPKSGHDTVSWYQQALGQGPQFIFQYYEEEERQRGNFPDRFSGHQFPNYSSELNVNALLLGDSALYLCASSLRRVQETQYFGPGTRLLVL.

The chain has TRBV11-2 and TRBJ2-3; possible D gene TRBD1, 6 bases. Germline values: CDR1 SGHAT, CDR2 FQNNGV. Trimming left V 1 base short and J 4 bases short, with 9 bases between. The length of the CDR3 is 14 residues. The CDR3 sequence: CASSLGQESDTQYF. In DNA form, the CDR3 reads TGTGCCAGCAGCTTAGGACAGGAGTCAGATACGCAGTATTTT.

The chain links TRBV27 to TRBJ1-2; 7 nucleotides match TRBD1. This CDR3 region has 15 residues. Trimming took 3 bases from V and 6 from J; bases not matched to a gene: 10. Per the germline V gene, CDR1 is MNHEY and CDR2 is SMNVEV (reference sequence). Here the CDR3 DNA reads TGTGCCAGCAGTTTCATCCCTCCGAGGGGGCATGGCTACACCTTC. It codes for CASSFIPPRGHGYTF.

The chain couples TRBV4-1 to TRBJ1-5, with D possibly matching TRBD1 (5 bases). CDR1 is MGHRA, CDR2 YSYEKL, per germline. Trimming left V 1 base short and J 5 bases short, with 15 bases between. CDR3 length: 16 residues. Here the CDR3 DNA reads TGCGCCAGCAGCCAAGGGGTAAAGGGGAGGGATCAGCCCCAGCATTTT. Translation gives CASSQGVKGRDQPQHF.